The T cell receptor (beta chain) under discussion was sequenced for a study of response to subunit inactivated influenza vaccine. General study points: After each seasonal influenza vaccination, few new T cells are recruited, the authors suggested.

With 0 bases clipped from V and 4 bases from J, the junction kept 6 bases outside the gene matches. This CDR3 has 16 residues. The V gene's germline CDR1 is SGDLS and CDR2 YYNGEE. Turning to this clonotype: The antigen is unknown.

TCRdb ran MiXCR on the RT-PCR reads and lists one entry per CDR3 protein. Of fewer than 800,000 distinct CDR3 sequences listed, 15% to 18% are singletons. This TCR was sampled from a man in his fifties or sixties who received an inactivated influenza vaccine. The sample consisted of PBMCs from blood, taken 12 days after vaccination. The genes are TRBV9 and TRBJ2-5; 10 bases align to TRBD2. CDR3 sequence (DNA): TGTGCCAGCAGCGTAGGCCTAGCGGGAGCGGTAGAGACCCAGTACTTC. This translates into CASSVGLAGAVETQYF.